This is a list of T cell receptor beta chains from one sample in a study of identical twins. From the 5' RACE reads, TCRdb called clonotypes with MiXCR, one entry per CDR3 protein. The sample has over 200,000 distinct CDR3 sequences; more than 9% are singletons. The sample consisted of memory T cells sorted from blood. The receptors originated from a man aged 45 to 65 in good health. Both conserved end residues are part of each CDR3. A D gene is named only where the DNA matches it firmly. Expanded clones get a size class; other rows say once, few or many, or leave the size out.

TRBV5-5	TRBJ2-7	TRBD2	many	CASSPDGLAGVRKQYF	TGTGCCAGCAGCCCCGACGGACTAGCGGGAGTAAGAAAGCAGTACTTC
TRBV27	TRBJ2-2	NA	many	CASQSRATGELFF	TGTGCCAGCCAGAGCCGGGCCACCGGGGAGCTGTTTTTT
TRBV30	TRBJ2-2	TRBD2	few	CAWSVPTSGRVRTGELFF	TGTGCCTGGAGTGTTCCGACTAGCGGGAGGGTACGAACCGGGGAGCTGTTTTTT
TRBV5-1	TRBJ2-2	NA	NA	CASSSGLLTGSCFF	NA
TRBV5-1	TRBJ2-3	TRBD1	NA	CASSWWGQGVRTDTQYF	TGCGCCAGCAGCTGGTGGGGACAGGGGGTTCGCACAGATACGCAGTATTTT
TRBV19	TRBJ2-5	NA	NA	CASSRWIQETQYF	TGTGCCAGTAGTAGATGGATCCAAGAGACCCAGTACTTC
TRBV6-1	TRBJ2-5	TRBD2	many	CASSPRTSGETQYF	TGTGCCAGCAGCCCCCGGACTAGCGGAGAGACCCAGTACTTC
TRBV5-5	TRBJ2-5	TRBD2	few	CASSSLAGQQETQYF	TGTGCCAGCAGCTCACTAGCGGGCCAGCAAGAGACCCAGTACTTC
TRBV12-3/TRBV12-4	TRBJ2-3	NA	NA	CASSFGAGPTDTQYF	TGTGCCAGCAGTTTCGGAGCGGGTCCCACAGATACGCAGTATTTT
TRBV5-5	TRBJ2-1	TRBD2	many	CASSLREGEQFF	TGTGCCAGCAGTCTACGGGAGGGTGAGCAGTTCTTC
TRBV10-3	TRBJ1-3	NA	many	CAISDPPTLHSGNTIYF	TGTGCCATCAGTGATCCCCCGACCCTTCACTCTGGAAACACCATATATTTT
TRBV7-2	TRBJ1-6	NA	many	CASSLQGLGNSPLHF	TGTGCCAGCAGCTTACAGGGTCTGGGTAATTCACCCCTCCACTTT
TRBV7-2	TRBJ2-2	NA	many	CASSLVGTANTGELFF	TGTGCCAGCAGCTTAGTTGGGACGGCTAACACCGGGGAGCTGTTTTTT
TRBV30	TRBJ1-6	TRBD1	NA	CAWVRTGRTSPLHF	TGTGCCTGGGTCCGGACAGGGAGAACTTCACCCCTCCACTTT
TRBV6-2/TRBV6-3	TRBJ2-7	NA	NA	CASGGGGLSSYEQYF	TGTGCCAGCGGGGGAGGGGGCCTGAGCTCCTACGAGCAGTACTTC
TRBV28	TRBJ1-6	TRBD1	many	CASRTGGASYNSPLHF	TGTGCCAGCAGGACAGGGGGCGCCTCCTATAATTCACCCCTCCACTTT
TRBV25-1	TRBJ2-3	NA	NA	CASKRESWDTQYF	TGTGCCAGCAAAAGGGAGAGTTGGGATACGCAGTATTTT
TRBV12-3/TRBV12-4	TRBJ2-3	TRBD2	few	CASSFTSGGDTQYF	TGTGCCAGCAGTTTCACTAGCGGGGGAGATACGCAGTATTTT
TRBV25-1	TRBJ2-5	TRBD2	many	CASSPPQWLAGVQETQYF	TGTGCCAGCAGTCCCCCCCAGTGGCTAGCGGGGGTTCAAGAGACCCAGTACTTC
TRBV6-1	TRBJ1-1	NA	NA	CASTLRGGNTEAFF	TGTGCCAGCACCCTGAGGGGGGGAAACACTGAAGCTTTCTTT
TRBV6-4	TRBJ2-1	NA	many	CASKKGSSYNEQFF	TGTGCCAGCAAGAAGGGATCCTCCTACAATGAGCAGTTCTTC
TRBV15	TRBJ2-7	NA	NA	CATSRDKGTGSYEQYF	TGTGCCACCAGCAGAGATAAAGGGACGGGCTCCTACGAGCAGTACTTC
TRBV12-3/TRBV12-4	TRBJ1-3	NA	many	CASSLGQYSGNTIYF	TGTGCCAGCAGTTTAGGACAGTACTCTGGAAACACCATATATTTT
TRBV7-2	TRBJ2-5	NA	NA	CASSWAKRETQYF	TGTGCCAGCAGCTGGGCCAAAAGAGAGACCCAGTACTTC
TRBV20-1	TRBJ2-7	NA	few	CSARAVLYEQYF	TGCAGTGCTAGAGCCGTGCTCTACGAGCAGTACTTC
TRBV7-9	TRBJ2-5	NA	many	CASSLGGSGGETQYF	TGTGCCAGCAGCTTAGGTGGAAGTGGGGGGGAGACCCAGTACTTC
TRBV6-2/TRBV6-3	TRBJ2-7	TRBD2	NA	CASARTSGGASEQYF	TGTGCCAGCGCACGGACTAGCGGGGGGGCGTCTGAGCAGTACTTC
TRBV20-1	TRBJ2-7	TRBD1	many	CSASSRDRGSYEQYF	TGCAGTGCTAGTAGTCGGGACAGGGGTTCCTACGAGCAGTACTTC
TRBV7-9	TRBJ2-1	NA	NA	CASSFGGRTYNEQFF	TGTGCCAGCAGCTTTGGAGGGAGGACTTACAATGAGCAGTTCTTC
TRBV29-1	TRBJ2-1	TRBD1	few	CSVKTGAAYNEQFF	TGCAGCGTGAAGACAGGGGCGGCCTACAATGAGCAGTTCTTC
TRBV7-2	TRBJ1-5	NA	NA	CASSLQQGGNQPQHF	TGTGCCAGCAGCTTACAGCAGGGAGGCAATCAGCCCCAGCATTTT
TRBV10-1	TRBJ2-7	NA	NA	CDIRGGSYEQYF	TGCGACATACGGGGCGGTTCCTACGAGCAGTACTTC
TRBV6-1	TRBJ1-5	NA	NA	CASSERATNQPQHF	TGTGCCAGCAGTGAGCGGGCCACAAATCAGCCCCAGCATTTT
TRBV11-2	TRBJ2-7	TRBD2	few	CASSPRSRAGRTYEQYF	TGTGCCAGCAGTCCTAGGAGCCGAGCGGGGCGAACCTACGAGCAGTACTTC
TRBV14	TRBJ2-4	NA	NA	CASSHQNIQYF	TGTGCCAGCAGCCATCAAAACATTCAGTACTTC
TRBV11-2	TRBJ1-2	TRBD1	many	CASSSSPYRDRGRNYGYTF	TGTGCCAGCAGCTCCTCTCCCTACCGGGACAGGGGGCGAAACTATGGCTACACCTTC
TRBV10-3	TRBJ2-1	TRBD2	many	CAISESTLAGKVEQFF	TGTGCCATCAGTGAGTCGACCCTAGCGGGAAAGGTTGAGCAGTTCTTC
TRBV28	TRBJ1-1	NA	few	CASSFTHNTHAFF	TGTGCCAGCAGTTTCACCCACAACACTCACGCTTTCTTT
TRBV20-1	TRBJ1-6	NA	few	CSASRQSSYNSPLHF	TGCAGTGCTAGTCGACAGAGCTCCTATAATTCACCCCTCCACTTT
TRBV20-1	TRBJ1-3	NA	NA	CSARDSRVYTIYF	TGCAGTGCTAGGGACAGCCGTGTGTACACCATATATTTT
TRBV7-6	TRBJ2-7	NA	many	CASSAGQRVYEQYF	TGTGCCAGCAGCGCGGGACAGCGAGTCTACGAGCAGTACTTC
TRBV28	TRBJ2-1	NA	NA	CASSVVAGADLGSYNEQFF	TGTGCCAGCAGTGTTGTTGCGGGGGCTGATCTTGGCTCCTACAATGAGCAGTTCTTC
TRBV9	TRBJ2-1	TRBD2	few	CASSVSGTTYNEQFF	TGTGCCAGCAGCGTCAGCGGGACTACTTACAATGAGCAGTTCTTC
TRBV10-3	TRBJ1-4	NA	few	CAIRDSDSGLNEKLFF	TGTGCCATCAGGGACAGTGATTCGGGGCTTAATGAAAAACTGTTTTTT
TRBV20-1	TRBJ2-4	NA	many	CSASPQGGHIQYF	TGCAGTGCTAGCCCACAGGGAGGACACATTCAGTACTTC
TRBV6-2/TRBV6-3	TRBJ2-3	NA	NA	CASSYSYHTDTQYF	TGTGCCAGCAGTTACTCTTACCACACAGATACGCAGTATTTT
TRBV7-2	TRBJ1-5	TRBD1	NA	CASSSQGLGNQPQHF	TGTGCCAGCAGCTCACAGGGGTTAGGCAATCAGCCCCAGCATTTT
TRBV20-1	TRBJ2-5	NA	NA	CSAIDTMGETQYF	TGCAGTGCGATCGACACTATGGGGGAGACCCAGTACTTC
TRBV3-1	TRBJ2-7	TRBD1	many	CASSQTGWDYEQYF	TGTGCCAGCAGCCAGACAGGGTGGGACTACGAGCAGTACTTC
TRBV2	TRBJ2-1	NA	NA	CASIQHRYNEQFF	TGTGCCAGCATCCAGCACCGGTACAATGAGCAGTTCTTC
TRBV5-1	TRBJ2-7	NA	NA	CASSLGGTPGDEQYF	TGCGCCAGCAGCTTGGGAGGGACACCCGGGGACGAGCAGTACTTC
TRBV5-1	TRBJ1-2	NA	NA	CASSLGRGGYTF	TGCGCCAGCAGCTTGGGTAGAGGAGGCTACACCTTC
TRBV29-1	TRBJ2-2	NA	many	CSVVHTNTGELFF	TGCAGCGTTGTCCACACGAACACCGGGGAGCTGTTTTTT
TRBV6-2/TRBV6-3	TRBJ2-2	NA	many	CASSYGGPTNTGELFF	TGTGCCAGCAGTTACGGGGGTCCAACGAACACCGGGGAGCTGTTTTTT
TRBV28	TRBJ2-3	NA	NA	CASGLLGPGTDTQYF	TGTGCCAGCGGATTATTGGGTCCAGGCACAGATACGCAGTATTTT
TRBV9	TRBJ2-5	NA	many	CASSVGGESGKTQYF	TGTGCCAGCAGCGTAGGAGGGGAGTCCGGGAAGACCCAGTACTTC
TRBV7-2	TRBJ2-1	NA	NA	CASSLAPGVSNEQFF	TGTGCCAGCAGCTTAGCCCCGGGAGTGAGCAATGAGCAGTTCTTC
TRBV5-1	TRBJ2-1	TRBD2	few	CASSLRTSGVYNEQFF	TGCGCCAGCAGCCTTAGGACTAGCGGAGTATACAATGAGCAGTTCTTC
TRBV7-8	TRBJ1-2	NA	NA	CASSHFRGPNYGYTF	TGTGCCAGCAGCCATTTCAGGGGACCCAACTATGGCTACACCTTC